This TCR beta chain was documented in a study of tumor and adjacent non-tumor tissue in lung cancer. At the level of the study: Aged about 31 to 85 years, patients included fewer than 11 men and roughly 5 women with stage I to III disease. Study-level results: Tumor TCR diversity, when higher, was linked to shorter survival. Compared with tumor, normal lung showed significantly lower TCR diversity. In normal lung, the top 100 clones were significantly more dominant than in tumor.

With regard to this clonotype: Its antigen is unknown.

V was cut by 7 bases and J by 1 base, with 15 bases left in between. The CDR3 consists of 15 residues. Germline CDR1 MNHNY, CDR2 SVGAGI (reference sequence). The library came from three nested PCR rounds adapted from ARM-PCR protocols. TCRdb re-analysed the multiplex PCR reads in MiXCR, keeping a single row per CDR3 protein. The sample holds approximately 71,000 distinct CDR3 sequences, around 60% seen once. RNA was extracted from bulk tissue without any cell sorting. The specimen sequenced was lung tumor tissue. V usage is TRBV6-6 and J usage is TRBJ2-3, with D possibly being TRBD1 (6 bases). The sequence was collected from a man in his forties or fifties with non-small cell lung cancer. CDR3 in DNA: TGTGCCAGCATCGACACCCAGGGGCGCACAGATACGCAGTATTTT. It yields the protein CASIDTQGRTDTQYF.